These T cell receptor beta chains were read from a single sample in a study of CD8 T cells in Susac syndrome. TCRdb redid the calling of the immunoSEQ multiplex PCR reads with MiXCR, one entry per CDR3 protein. Of almost 450,000 distinct CDR3 sequences listed, more than 80% were seen once; the top ten hold about 0.12%. The sample taken for sequencing was CD8+ T cells from PBMCs. All receptors derive from a human donor with multiple sclerosis. CDR3s include the opening cysteine and the closing phenylalanine or tryptophan. The D gene is left open where the match is weak. The listing skips clone size in some rows; elsewhere it reads once, few, many or a size class.

cdr3_aa	cdr3_nt	d_call	v_call	clone_size	j_call
CASSLASTSGGASETQYF	TGTGCCAGCAGCTTAGCCTCTACTAGCGGGGGGGCCTCTGAGACCCAGTACTTC	TRBD2	TRBV11-2	-	TRBJ2-5
CASSPQGWTETQYF	TGTGCCAGCAGTCCACAGGGGTGGACGGAGACCCAGTACTTC	TRBD1	TRBV27	once	TRBJ2-5
CASSDRDRGNQPQHF	TGTGCCAGCAGTGACCGGGACAGGGGCAATCAGCCCCAGCATTTT	TRBD1	TRBV6-1	few	TRBJ1-5
CASSVRVTPYNEQFF	TGTGCCAGCAGTGTAAGGGTGACCCCCTACAATGAGCAGTTCTTC	-	TRBV2	-	TRBJ2-1
CASSADTTGSGEQFF	TGTGCCAGCAGTGCGGATACGACAGGGTCAGGCGAGCAGTTCTTC	TRBD1	TRBV28	-	TRBJ2-1
CASSPGQDEYGHTF	TGCGCCAGCAGCCCGGGACAGGACGAATATGGCCACACCTTC	TRBD1	TRBV5-1	-	TRBJ1-2
CAWSVYGTEAFF	TGTGCCTGGAGTGTATATGGCACTGAAGCTTTCTTT	-	TRBV30	-	TRBJ1-1
CASRLMSGTEAFF	TGTGCCAGCAGGTTAATGAGTGGGACTGAAGCTTTCTTT	-	TRBV27	once	TRBJ1-1
CASQIGHRAFF	TGTGCCAGCCAGATCGGGCATCGGGCTTTCTTT	-	TRBV7-9	-	TRBJ1-1
CASSFPLPVIAWGYTF	TGTGCCAGCAGTTTCCCTTTGCCCGTAATCGCATGGGGCTACACCTTC	-	TRBV6-6	-	TRBJ1-2
CASIKLSYRHTEAFF	TGTGCCAGTATAAAGTTGTCATACCGGCACACTGAAGCTTTCTTT	-	TRBV19	-	TRBJ1-1
CASTPEALRGYTF	TGTGCCAGCACCCCGGAGGCCCTCAGGGGCTACACCTTC	-	TRBV12-3/TRBV12-4	few	TRBJ1-2
CASSEVVNEQFF	TGTGCCAGCAGTGAAGTCGTCAATGAGCAGTTCTTC	-	TRBV6-1	-	TRBJ2-1
CASTEGGTDTEAFF	TGCGCCAGCACCGAGGGGGGTACGGACACTGAAGCTTTCTTT	-	TRBV5-1	-	TRBJ1-1
CASSDPTSGSVTDTQYF	TGTGCCAGCAGCGACCCCACTAGCGGGAGTGTCACAGATACGCAGTATTTT	TRBD2	TRBV9	-	TRBJ2-3
CASSLVSSGGLHNEQFF	TGTGCCAGCAGCTTGGTTAGTAGCGGGGGACTCCACAATGAGCAGTTCTTC	TRBD2	TRBV5-4	-	TRBJ2-1
CASGGYTF	TGTGCCAGTGGTGGCTACACCTTC	-	TRBV19	-	TRBJ1-2
CASSWGGPPTGELFF	TGTGCCAGCAGCTGGGGAGGGCCGCCCACCGGGGAGCTGTTTTTT	TRBD2	TRBV6-5	-	TRBJ2-2
CAWSEYPTEAFF	TGTGCCTGGAGTGAGTACCCCACTGAAGCTTTCTTT	-	TRBV30	-	TRBJ1-1
CASSPREASGIRSSYNEQFF	TGTGCCAGCTCACCAAGGGAGGCTAGCGGGATTCGGAGCTCCTACAATGAGCAGTTCTTC	TRBD2	TRBV18	-	TRBJ2-1
CASSPWSRDTEAFF	TGTGCCAGCTCACCGTGGTCGCGGGACACTGAAGCTTTCTTT	-	TRBV18	-	TRBJ1-1
CASSLELGTEAFF	TGCGCCAGCAGCTTAGAACTGGGCACTGAAGCTTTCTTT	-	TRBV5-1	-	TRBJ1-1
CASSRQDHTNEKLFF	TGTGCCAGCAGCCGACAGGATCACACTAATGAAAAACTGTTTTTT	-	TRBV6-2/TRBV6-3	-	TRBJ1-4
CAWSVGIMNTEAFF	TGTGCCTGGAGTGTAGGGATCATGAACACTGAAGCTTTCTTT	-	TRBV30	once	TRBJ1-1
CASSPWTSGGAPGELFF	TGTGCCAGCAGTCCATGGACTAGCGGGGGGGCCCCCGGGGAGCTGTTTTTT	TRBD2	TRBV6-1	-	TRBJ2-2
CATSDLPAETYNEQFF	TGTGCCACCAGTGACCTCCCAGCGGAGACTTACAATGAGCAGTTCTTC	-	TRBV24-1	-	TRBJ2-1
CASSVPGQKSSGANVLTF	TGTGCCAGCAGTGTTCCGGGACAGAAAAGCTCTGGGGCCAACGTCCTGACTTTC	TRBD1	TRBV28	-	TRBJ2-6
CASSQVMRETQYF	TGTGCCAGCAGCCAAGTTATGCGCGAGACCCAGTACTTC	-	TRBV3-1	-	TRBJ2-5
CASSVTGRISTDTQYF	TGTGCCAGCAGCGTGACAGGCCGGATAAGCACAGATACGCAGTATTTT	-	TRBV5-6	-	TRBJ2-3
CASSLLGANQPQHF	TGTGCCAGCAGTTTGTTAGGGGCCAATCAGCCCCAGCATTTT	-	TRBV27	few	TRBJ1-5
CASSATASSYNEQFF	TGTGCCAGCAGCGCCACAGCGAGCTCCTACAATGAGCAGTTCTTC	-	TRBV2	-	TRBJ2-1
CASSLGSWGHGYTF	TGTGCCAGCAGTTTAGGCTCCTGGGGTCATGGCTACACCTTC	-	TRBV12-3/TRBV12-4	-	TRBJ1-2